The next 8 T cell receptor beta chains were all read from a single sample in a study of OX40 agonist ivuxolimab in advanced cancers. Sequencing was performed with immunoSEQ multiplex PCR; in TCRdb, only in-frame clones are kept and a portion is missing. This sample has some 70,000 clones, with 90% to 95% found just once. Sequenced here: CD4+ or CD8+ T cells sorted from blood, sampled in a trial of the OX40 agonist ivuxolimab. The receptor source for this set is an adult with an advanced solid tumor such as melanoma, head and neck, liver or kidney cancer.

The chain couples TRBV4-3 to TRBJ1-2; tentative D call: TRBD1 (6 bases). The CDR3 totals 13 residues. Trimming removed 4 bases from V and 7 bases from J, with 13 bases in between. The germline CDR1 and CDR2 sequences are LGHNA and YSLEER. CDR3 nucleotide sequence: TGCGCCAGCAGCCCCCGAAGGGGGATTGGCTACACCTTC. Its translation: CASSPRRGIGYTF.

This clone came up once. This sequence joins TRBV9 and TRBJ2-7; D unresolved. Trimming removed 3 bases at V and 5 bases at J, with 12 bases between. CDR3 length equals 13 residues. Germline V CDR1 and CDR2: SGDLS, YYNGEE. This chain's CDR3 is CASSGFSGDEQYF. CDR3 nucleotides: TGTGCCAGCAGCGGCTTTAGTGGGGACGAGCAGTACTTC.

This clone was counted once. This rearrangement joins TRBV4-1 to TRBJ2-3; 8 nucleotides align to TRBD2. The CDR3 runs to 16 residues. Trimming removed 5 bases from V and 7 bases from J; junction bases left unmatched: 14. CDR1 and CDR2 (germline): MGHRA, YSYEKL. The CDR3 DNA reads as TGCGCCAGCAGCTCAAACTTCGGGAGCGGGGGATATACGCAGTATTTT. This gives the protein CASSSNFGSGGYTQYF.

As regards this clone: The junction does not match germline at one end; this may be a read error. This rearrangement joins TRBV18 to TRBJ2-3, with 7 bases matching TRBD1. CDR3 length equals 15 residues. In germline, CDR1 is KGHSH, CDR2 LQKENI. The CDR3 region is CASSPLHRGTDAQYF. The DNA for the CDR3 is TGTGCCAGCTCACCACTCCACAGGGGCACAGATGCGCAGTATTTT.

The chain uses TRBV28 and TRBJ1-2; 8 bases are a match to TRBD1. V was pared by 6 bases and J by 4 bases, with 10 bases of the junction left unmatched. CDR1 and CDR2 (germline): MDHEN, SYDVKM. CDR3 length equals 15 residues. The CDR3 loop is CASSRGAGGPYGYTF. CDR3 DNA: TGTGCCAGCAGCCGTGGGGCAGGGGGCCCCTATGGCTACACCTTC.

The chain uses TRBV2 and TRBJ1-2; 7 bases map to TRBD1. Germline V CDR1 and CDR2: SNHLY, FYNNEI. The V and J ends lost 10 bases and 4 bases, in that order; junction bases with no gene match: 6. CDR3 size: 12 residues. CDR3 protein: CATTGQSYGYTF. CDR3 DNA: TGTGCCACCACGGGACAGAGCTATGGCTACACCTTC.

The chain uses TRBV6-5 and TRBJ1-1; D may be TRBD1 (5 bases). CDR1 MNHEY and CDR2 SVGAGI come from the germline V gene. The CDR3 has 13 amino acids. Trimming removed 2 bases from V and 7 bases from J, with 11 bases in between. CDR3 coding DNA: TGTGCCAGCAGTTACCAGGCGGGGGTTGAAGCTTTCTTT. Its protein is CASSYQAGVEAFF.

The chain recombines TRBV18 with TRBJ1-1; a possible D gene is TRBD1 (5 bases). Germline CDR1 and CDR2: KGHSH and LQKENI. V lost 6 bases to trimming and J lost 3 bases, with 14 bases between them. This CDR3 has 14 amino acids. CDR3 loop: CASSPVAGDTEAFF. The CDR3 DNA follows: TGTGCCAGCTCCCCCGTCGCGGGGGACACTGAAGCTTTCTTT.